One and the same sample provided the 5 T cell receptor beta chains below, sequenced in a study of identical twins. TCRdb reprocessed the 5' RACE reads via MiXCR and lists one record per CDR3 protein. The profile shows 500,000 to 550,000 distinct CDR3 sequences, 20% to 25% of them singletons. This sample also appeared in a second study, on yellow fever vaccine responses in identical twins.

Sequencing was carried out using CD4+ T cells sorted from blood. These receptors were taken from a woman between 18 and 29 years old in good health.

CDR3: CASSLWWKTGNNSPLHF. Written as DNA, the CDR3 is TGTGCCAGCAGTTTATGGTGGAAGACAGGGAATAATTCACCCCTCCACTTT. V and J are TRBV12-3 or TRBV12-4 and TRBJ1-6, with 7 bases aligning to TRBD1. Trimming at V came to 2 bases and at J to 5 bases, leaving 9 bases not matched to a gene. The CDR3 length is 17 residues.

This clonotype was seen a few times. The chain is built from TRBV24-1 and TRBJ2-1; 9 nucleotides match TRBD1. Germline CDR1 is KGHDR and CDR2 is SFDVKD. The CDR3 consists of 15 residues. After removal of 8 bases from V and 4 bases from J, the junction contained 8 bases not matched to a gene. The CDR3 nucleotides are TGTGCCACCACCCCGGGGGACAGGGCGTACAATGAGCAGTTCTTC. Its protein is CATTPGDRAYNEQFF.

The V gene is TRBV28, the J gene TRBJ1-6; 8 positions match TRBD1. The CDR3 runs 15 residues. J gave up 7 bases and V 5 bases, and 7 bases lay outside the gene matches. Germline V gene sequence: CDR1 MDHEN, CDR2 SYDVKM. The CDR3 region has the DNA TGTGCCAGCAGTACTACCGACAGGGGAAATTCACCCCTCCACTTT. It specifies CASSTTDRGNSPLHF.

In this sample, this clonotype turned up a few times. This chain connects TRBV7-9 to TRBJ2-7; 11 positions agree with TRBD2. Germline lookup yields CDR1 SEHNR and CDR2 FQNEAQ (reference sequence). The V segment lost 2 bases and the J segment 3 bases; nucleotides outside the gene matches: 6. The CDR3 covers 16 residues. The CDR3 coding sequence is TGTGCCAGCAGCTTAATCCTGGGACTAGCGGTCTACGAGCAGTACTTC. It codes for CASSLILGLAVYEQYF.

The genes are TRBV11-3 and TRBJ2-7; no firm D call. V shed 5 bases and J shed 3 bases, with 8 bases lying between them. The CDR3 runs to 12 residues. Germline V CDR1 and CDR2: SGHNT, YENEEA. Here the CDR3 DNA reads TGTGCCAGCAGCAAAGCTGGCTACGAGCAGTACTTC. Translating it yields CASSKAGYEQYF.